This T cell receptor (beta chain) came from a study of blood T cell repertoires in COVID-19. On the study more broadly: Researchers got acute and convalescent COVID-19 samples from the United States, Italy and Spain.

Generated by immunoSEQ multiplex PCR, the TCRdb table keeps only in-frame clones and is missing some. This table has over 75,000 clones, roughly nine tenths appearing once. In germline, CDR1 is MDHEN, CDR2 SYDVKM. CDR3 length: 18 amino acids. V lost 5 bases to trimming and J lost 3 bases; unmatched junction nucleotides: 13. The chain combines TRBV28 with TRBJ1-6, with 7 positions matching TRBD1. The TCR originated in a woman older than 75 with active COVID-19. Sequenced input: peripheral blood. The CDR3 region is CASSPEIAGQLYNSPLHF. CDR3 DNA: TGTGCCAGCAGTCCTGAAATAGCGGGACAGCTCTATAATTCACCCCTCCACTTT.